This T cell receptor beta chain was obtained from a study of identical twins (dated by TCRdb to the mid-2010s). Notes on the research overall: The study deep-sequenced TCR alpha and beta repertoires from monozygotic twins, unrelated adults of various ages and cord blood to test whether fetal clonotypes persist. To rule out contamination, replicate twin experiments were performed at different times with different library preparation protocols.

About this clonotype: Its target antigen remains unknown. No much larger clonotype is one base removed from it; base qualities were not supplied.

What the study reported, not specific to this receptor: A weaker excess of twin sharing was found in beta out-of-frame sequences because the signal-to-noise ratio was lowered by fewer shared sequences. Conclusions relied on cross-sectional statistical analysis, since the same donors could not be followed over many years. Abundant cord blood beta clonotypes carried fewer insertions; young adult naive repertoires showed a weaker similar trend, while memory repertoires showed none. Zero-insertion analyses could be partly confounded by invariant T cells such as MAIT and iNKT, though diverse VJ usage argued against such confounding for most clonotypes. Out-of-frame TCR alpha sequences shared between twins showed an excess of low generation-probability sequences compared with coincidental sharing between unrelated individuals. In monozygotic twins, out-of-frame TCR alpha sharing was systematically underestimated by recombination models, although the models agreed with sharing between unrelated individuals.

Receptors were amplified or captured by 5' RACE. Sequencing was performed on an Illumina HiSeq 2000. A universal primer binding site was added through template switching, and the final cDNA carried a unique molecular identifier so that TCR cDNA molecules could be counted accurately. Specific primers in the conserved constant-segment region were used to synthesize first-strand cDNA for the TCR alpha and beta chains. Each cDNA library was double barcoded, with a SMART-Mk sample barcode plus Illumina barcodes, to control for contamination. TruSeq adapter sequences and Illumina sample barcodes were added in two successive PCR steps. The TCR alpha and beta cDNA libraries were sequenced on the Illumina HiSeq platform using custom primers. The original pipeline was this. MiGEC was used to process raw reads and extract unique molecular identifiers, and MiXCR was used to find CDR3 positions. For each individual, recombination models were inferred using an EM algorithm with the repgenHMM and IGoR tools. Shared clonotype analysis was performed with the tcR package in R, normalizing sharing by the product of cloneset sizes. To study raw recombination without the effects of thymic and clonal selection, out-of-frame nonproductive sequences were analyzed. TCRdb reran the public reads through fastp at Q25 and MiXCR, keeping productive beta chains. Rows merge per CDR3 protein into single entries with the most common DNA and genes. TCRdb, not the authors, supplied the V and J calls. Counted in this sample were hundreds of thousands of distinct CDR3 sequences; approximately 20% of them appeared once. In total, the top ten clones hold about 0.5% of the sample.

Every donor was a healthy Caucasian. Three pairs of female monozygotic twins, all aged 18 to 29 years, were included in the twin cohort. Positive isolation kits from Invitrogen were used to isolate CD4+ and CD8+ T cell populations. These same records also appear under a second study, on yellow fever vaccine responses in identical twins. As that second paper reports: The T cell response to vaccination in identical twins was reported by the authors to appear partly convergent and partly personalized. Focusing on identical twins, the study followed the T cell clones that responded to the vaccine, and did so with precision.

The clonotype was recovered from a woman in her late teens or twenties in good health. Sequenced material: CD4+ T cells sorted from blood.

The nucleotide sequence reads TGTGCCAGCAGTGCACAGGGGGAAGCTTTCTTT. Its coded protein is CASSAQGEAFF. The chain is encoded by TRBV28 joined to TRBJ1-1; 7 bases in the middle match TRBD1. CDR1 and CDR2, per the germline V gene, are MDHEN and SYDVKM. The germline V end is reduced by 5 bases and the J end by 8 bases; junction bases left unmatched: 2. Counted from cysteine to phenylalanine, this CDR3 has 11 amino acids. Only CDR3 DNA is held: 33 bases, read in frame from base 1.